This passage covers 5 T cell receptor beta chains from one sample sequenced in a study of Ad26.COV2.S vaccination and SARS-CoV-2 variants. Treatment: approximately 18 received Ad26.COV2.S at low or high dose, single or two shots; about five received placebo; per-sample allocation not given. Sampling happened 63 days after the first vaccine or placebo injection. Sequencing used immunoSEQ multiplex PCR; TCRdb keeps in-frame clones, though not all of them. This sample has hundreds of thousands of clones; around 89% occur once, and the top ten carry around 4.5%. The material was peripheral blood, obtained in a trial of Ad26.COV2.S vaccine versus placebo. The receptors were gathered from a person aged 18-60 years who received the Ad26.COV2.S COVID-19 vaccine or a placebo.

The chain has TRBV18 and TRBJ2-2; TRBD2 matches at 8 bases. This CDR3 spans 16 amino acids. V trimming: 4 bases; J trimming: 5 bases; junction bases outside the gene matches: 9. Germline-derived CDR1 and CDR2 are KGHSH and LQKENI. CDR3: CASSRGIAGPTGELFF. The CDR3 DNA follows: TGTGCCAGCTCACGGGGAATAGCGGGACCTACCGGGGAGCTGTTTTTT.

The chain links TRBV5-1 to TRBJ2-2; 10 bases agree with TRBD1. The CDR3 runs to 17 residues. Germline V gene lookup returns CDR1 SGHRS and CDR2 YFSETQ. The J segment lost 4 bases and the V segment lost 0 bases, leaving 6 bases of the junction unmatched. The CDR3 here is CASSLGGTGDGTGELFF. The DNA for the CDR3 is TGCGCCAGCAGCTTGGGCGGGACAGGGGACGGCACCGGGGAGCTGTTTTTT. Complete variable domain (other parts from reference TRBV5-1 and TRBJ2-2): KAGVTQTPRYLIKTRGQQVTLSCSPISGHRSVSWYQQTPGQGLQFLFEYFSETQRNKGNFPGRFSGRQFSNSRSEMNVSTLELGDSALYLCASSLGGTGDGTGELFFGEGSRLTVL.

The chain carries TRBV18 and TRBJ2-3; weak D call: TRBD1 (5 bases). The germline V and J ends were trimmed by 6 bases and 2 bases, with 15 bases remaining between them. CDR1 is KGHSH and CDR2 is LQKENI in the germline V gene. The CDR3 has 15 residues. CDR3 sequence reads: CASSPAQGSTDTQYF. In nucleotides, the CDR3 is TGTGCCAGCTCCCCCGCCCAGGGATCCACAGATACGCAGTATTTT.

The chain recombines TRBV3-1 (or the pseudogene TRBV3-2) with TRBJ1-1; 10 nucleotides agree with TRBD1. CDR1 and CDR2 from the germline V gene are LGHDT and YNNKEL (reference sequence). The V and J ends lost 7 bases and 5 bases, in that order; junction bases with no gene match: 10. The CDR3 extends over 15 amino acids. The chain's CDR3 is CASTGGQGVETEAFF. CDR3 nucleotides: TGTGCCAGCACGGGAGGACAGGGGGTTGAAACTGAAGCTTTCTTT.

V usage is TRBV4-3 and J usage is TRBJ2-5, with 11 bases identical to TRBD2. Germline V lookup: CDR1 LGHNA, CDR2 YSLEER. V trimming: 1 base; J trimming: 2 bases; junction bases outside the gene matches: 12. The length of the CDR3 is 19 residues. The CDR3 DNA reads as TGCGCCAGCAGCCAAGTCTGGGCTAGCGGGGGGCCAGGTCAAGAGACCCAGTACTTC. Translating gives CASSQVWASGGPGQETQYF.